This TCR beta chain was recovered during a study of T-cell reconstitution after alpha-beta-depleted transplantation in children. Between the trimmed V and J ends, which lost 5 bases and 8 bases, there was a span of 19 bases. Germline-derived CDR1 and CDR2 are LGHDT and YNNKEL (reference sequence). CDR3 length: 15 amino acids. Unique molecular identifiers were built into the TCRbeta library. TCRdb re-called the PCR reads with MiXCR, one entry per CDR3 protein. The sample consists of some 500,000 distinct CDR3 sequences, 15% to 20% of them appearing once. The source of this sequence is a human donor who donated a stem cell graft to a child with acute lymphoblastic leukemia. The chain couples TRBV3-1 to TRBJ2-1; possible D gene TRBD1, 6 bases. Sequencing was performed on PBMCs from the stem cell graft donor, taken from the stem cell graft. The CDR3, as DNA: TGTGCCAGCAGCTGGGGGCGTACTGGTGGCGATGAGCAGTTCTTC. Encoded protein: CASSWGRTGGDEQFF.